Shown below are 21 T cell receptor beta chains from a single sample sequenced in a study of tumor and adjacent non-tumor tissue in lung cancer. RNA was extracted from bulk tissue without any cell sorting. TCRbeta libraries were built with three rounds of nested PCR, modified from ARM-PCR. Via MiXCR, TCRdb re-called the multiplex PCR reads, giving one row per CDR3 protein. Among 110,000 or so distinct CDR3 sequences listed, roughly 73% were seen once. Sequencing was carried out using lung tumor tissue. The source of these receptors is a woman aged 55-70 years with non-small cell lung cancer.

As regards this clonotype: Given a much more abundant clone one base away, this may be a read error. The chain couples TRBV6-6 to TRBJ2-2, with a possible D match to TRBD2 (5 bases). Germline CDR1 and CDR2: MNHNY and SVGAGI (reference sequence). V lost 0 bases, J lost 10 bases, and 18 bases lay in between. The CDR3 totals 16 residues. This CDR3 is CASSYSKPSKAVELFF. The CDR3 DNA reads as TGTGCCAGCAGTTACTCGAAGCCTAGCAAGGCCGTGGAGCTGTTTTTT.

A remark on this clonotype: The junction departs from germline at one end; a sequencing error may be responsible. The chain recombines TRBV7-9 with TRBJ1-1; D uncertain. The CDR3 sequence is 13 residues long. Per the germline V gene, CDR1 is SEHNR and CDR2 is FQNEAQ (reference sequence). Here the CDR3 reads CANSSIMNTEAFF. The CDR3 nucleotides read TGTGCCAACAGTTCTATCATGAATACTGAAGCTTTCTTT.

This clonotype was found many times. This may arise from a read error, as a much more abundant clone is one base away. The conserved final phenylalanine or tryptophan is absent from the CDR3, which likely points to a read error. V and J are TRBV11-3 and TRBJ2-1, with 12 bases matching TRBD2. There are 16 residues in the CDR3. Losses at the gene ends were 1 base for V and 5 bases for J; bases not matched to a gene: 3. Germline CDR1 and CDR2: SGHNT and YENEEA. The CDR3 region has the DNA TGTGCCAGCAGCTTAGGGACTAGCGGGAAGAACAATGAGCAGTTCCTC. It translates to CASSLGTSGKNNEQFL.

With regard to this clonotype: One junction end disagrees with the germline gene, perhaps due to a read error. V gene TRBV11-2 combines with J gene TRBJ1-5; 10 bases are a match to TRBD1. The length of the CDR3 is 13 residues. Germline V CDR1 and CDR2: SGHAT, FQNNGV. CDR3 DNA sequence: TGTGCCAACTCCCGGGACAGGGGTCAACCCCAACAATTT. It specifies CANSRDRGQPQQF.

As to this clonotype: A junction boundary mismatches the germline segment, possibly from a read error. This chain uses TRBV28 with TRBJ1-1; D gene uncertain. Germline V lookup: CDR1 MDHEN, CDR2 SYDVKM. This CDR3 has 12 residues. The chain's CDR3 is CASSSNSYEAFF. CDR3 nucleotide sequence: TGCGCCAGCAGCTCAAACAGCTATGAAGCTTTCTTT.

In regard to this clonotype: One base away lies a much larger clone, so this may be a sequencing read error. This chain connects TRBV29-1 to TRBJ2-1; weak D call: TRBD2 (6 bases). Trimming stripped 2 bases from V and 7 bases from J, with 15 bases between. Germline loops: CDR1 SQVTM, CDR2 ANQGSEA. The length of the CDR3 is 14 residues. CDR3 in amino acids: CSVEWAWRVNEQFF. DNA of the CDR3: TGCAGCGTTGAATGGGCGTGGAGGGTAAATGAGCAGTTCTTC.

A remark on this clonotype: Its ends do not fully match the called genes, so a read error is possible. This chain joins TRBV20-1 and TRBJ1-6; D remains unclear. CDR3 length: 17 residues. Per the germline V gene, CDR1 is DFQATT and CDR2 is SNEGSKA (reference sequence). In DNA form, the CDR3 reads TGCAGTGCTAGACCGAGAGGTCCTAGCTCCTATAATTCACCCTTCCACTTT. It is translated as CSARPRGPSSYNSPFHF.

This chain connects TRBV7-2 to TRBJ2-3; D ambiguous. Trimming shortened V by 5 bases and J by 6 bases, and 12 bases separated the two germline ends. The CDR3 consists of 13 residues. Germline V gives CDR1 SGHTA, CDR2 FQGNSA. The DNA for the CDR3 is TGTGCCAGCAGCGGGCAGTACACCGATACGCAGTATTTT. Its translation is CASSGQYTDTQYF.

Points on this clonotype: The germline gene is not matched at one end of the junction; a read error may be the cause. The gene calls are TRBV5-1 and TRBJ2-1, with 10 bases aligning to TRBD2. Germline V CDR1 and CDR2: SGHRS, YFSETQ. The CDR3 length is 15 residues. For the CDR3, the DNA is TGCGCCAACAGCTTGAGGACTAGCGGTTACAATGAGCAGTCCTTC. Translation: CANSLRTSGYNEQSF.

About this clonotype: The junction does not match germline at one end; this may be a read error. The chain couples TRBV11-2 to TRBJ1-5; 9 bases are a match to TRBD1. This CDR3 is 13 amino acids long. Germline CDR1 is SGHAT and CDR2 is FQNNGV. The CDR3 region has the DNA TGTGCAAGATCCCAGGACAGGGGTCACCCCCGGCATTTT. Its translation: CARSQDRGHPRHF.

Note on this clonotype: One end of the junction varies from germline; a read error may be responsible. The genes are TRBV20-1 and TRBJ1-5, with unresolved D. Germline CDR1 and CDR2: DFQATT and SNEGSKA (reference sequence). There are 13 residues in the CDR3. CDR3 bases: TGCTGTGCTATAGATTTTGGCAATCAGCCCCAGCATTTT. This encodes CCAIDFGNQPQHF.

This clonotype occurred once. A much larger clone is a single base away; this may be a read error. The V and J genes are TRBV6-2 or TRBV6-3 and TRBJ1-2, with 10 positions matching TRBD1. V gave up 7 bases and J gave up 6 bases; unmatched junction bases: 5. Germline loops: CDR1 MNHEY, CDR2 SVGEGT. The CDR3 contains 13 residues. The CDR3 loop is CASNQGQGDGYTF. The DNA of the CDR3 is TGTGCCAGCAATCAAGGACAGGGGGATGGCTACACCTTC.

This clonotype was detected only a few times. The final CDR3 position lacks the conserved phenylalanine or tryptophan, pointing to a likely read error. The chain recombines TRBV6-2 or TRBV6-3 with TRBJ2-5; D remains ambiguous. Germline V CDR1 and CDR2: MNHEY, SVGEGT. This CDR3 is 14 amino acids long. With 0 bases removed from V and 3 bases from J, the gap between germline ends came to 8 bases. CDR3 sequence: CASSYSETEETQYL. The CDR3 DNA is TGTGCCAGCAGTTACTCGGAGACTGAAGAGACCCAGTACTTA.

Worth noting for this clonotype: One end of the junction varies from germline; a read error may be responsible. The chain links TRBV20-1 to TRBJ2-2; TRBD1 or TRBD2 may be the D gene (6 bases each). The germline CDR1 and CDR2 sequences are DFQATT and SNEGSKA (reference sequence). The CDR3 runs to 15 residues. The CDR3 DNA is TGCAGTGCTAGAGCCACCGGGCGGGACACCGTGGAGCTGATTTTT. Translation: CSARATGRDTVELIF.

With regard to this clonotype: This clone may be a read error of a much larger clone one base away. The J gene is TRBJ2-7, the V gene TRBV20-1; weak D call: TRBD2 (6 bases). The germline CDR1 and CDR2 sequences are DFQATT and SNEGSKA (reference sequence). The CDR3 runs 14 residues. The DNA for the CDR3 is TGCAGTGCTCTCCCGACTAGGGGCTCCAACGAGCAGTACTTC. Translation: CSALPTRGSNEQYF.

As for this clonotype: A read error is possible here, since a much larger clone lies one base away. The rearrangement uses TRBV4-3 and TRBJ2-2; no clear D. The germline CDR1 and CDR2 sequences are LGHNA and YSLEER. Between the trimmed V and J ends, which lost 0 bases and 3 bases, there was a span of 8 bases. The CDR3 length is 15 residues. CDR3 amino acids: CASSQDFVDTGELFF. CDR3 bases: TGCGCCAGCAGCCAAGATTTTGTCGACACCGGGGAGCTGTTTTTT.

A word on this clonotype: A much larger clone lies one base from this, so it may be a read error. The chain uses TRBV28 and TRBJ2-1; D assignment may be TRBD1 or TRBD2 (5 bases each). The CDR3 totals 14 residues. V lost 5 bases and J 9 bases, leaving 17 bases between the germline ends. The germline CDR1 and CDR2 sequences are MDHEN and SYDVKM. The CDR3 reads CASSRPLGPPEQFF. The CDR3 DNA reads TGTGCCAGCAGTCGCCCCCTGGGACCGCCTGAGCAGTTCTTC.

As to this clonotype: Given the absence of the conserved phenylalanine or tryptophan at the CDR3 end, a read error is likely. The chain couples TRBV12-3 or TRBV12-4 to TRBJ2-5; TRBD2 matches at 7 bases. V lost 9 bases and J lost 3; bases outside the gene matches: 7. CDR3 length equals 13 residues. The CDR3 DNA reads as TGTGCCAGTAGTGCGGGACTAAAAGAGACCCAGTACTTA. It encodes CASSAGLKETQYL.

As concerns this clonotype: The junction departs from the called germline gene at one end, perhaps through a read error. The chain joins TRBV11-2 to TRBJ2-7; perhaps TRBD2 as D (5 bases). Per the germline V gene, CDR1 is SGHAT and CDR2 is FQNNGV. The CDR3 covers 14 residues. CDR3 amino acids: CTSSCNRGGYEQYF. As DNA, the CDR3 is TGTACCAGCAGTTGTAACCGCGGAGGATACGAGCAGTACTTC.

For this clonotype: Given the absence of the conserved phenylalanine or tryptophan at the CDR3 end, a read error is likely. This chain links TRBV6-5 with TRBJ2-3; D gene ambiguous. This CDR3 is built from 13 residues. Germline CDR1 reads MNHEY; CDR2 reads SVGAGI. The DNA for the CDR3 is TGTGCCTGCAGTTACACCGACACAGATACGCAGTATGTT. This gives the protein CACSYTDTDTQYV.

This clonotype was recorded at least ten times. This rearrangement joins TRBV4-1 to TRBJ1-4, with 7 bases identical to TRBD1. CDR3 length: 15 residues. Germline CDR1 and CDR2: MGHRA and YSYEKL. V shed 4 bases, J shed 7 bases, and the junction held 9 bases outside the gene matches. DNA for the CDR3: TGCGCCAGCAGCCCACCGGGACAGAGCCTTGAAAAACTGTTTTTT. This gives the protein CASSPPGQSLEKLFF.